Listed below are T cell receptor beta chains from one sample, sequenced in a study of blood T cell repertoires in COVID-19. Profiling relied on immunoSEQ multiplex PCR, and the TCRdb table lists in-frame clones only, not all of them. The top ten hold almost 3% of the sample, which has just over 350,000 clones, 87% seen once. The sequenced sample consisted of PBMCs or T cells enriched from blood (not recorded which). The origin of the receptors is a woman in her twenties or thirties who had recovered from COVID-19. Both conserved end residues are part of each CDR3. The D gene is left open where the match is weak. Some rows mark clone size as missing; the rest say once, few, many or name a class of expanded clone.

TRBV30	TRBJ2-7	-	TRBD2	CAWSLLAGGREQYF	TGTGCCTGGAGTCTACTAGCGGGGGGGCGCGAGCAGTACTTC
TRBV19	TRBJ1-1	-	-	CASSEGGNTEAFF	TGTGCCAGTAGCGAAGGGGGGAACACTGAAGCTTTCTTT
TRBV2	TRBJ1-1	-	TRBD1	CASSEDRGWFTEAFF	TGTGCCAGCAGTGAAGACAGGGGGTGGTTCACTGAAGCTTTCTTT
TRBV19	TRBJ2-3	-	-	CASSIGLSTDTQYF	TGTGCCAGTAGTATAGGACTTAGCACAGATACGCAGTATTTT
TRBV7-3	TRBJ1-2	-	TRBD1	CASSPGQGPDYGYTF	TGTGCCAGCAGCCCGGGACAGGGGCCAGACTATGGCTACACCTTC
TRBV19	TRBJ1-1	-	-	CASSIAAGTEAFF	TGTGCCAGTAGTATAGCGGCGGGCACTGAAGCTTTCTTT
TRBV19	TRBJ2-7	few	TRBD1	CASSTRQGPYEQYF	TGTGCCAGTAGTACCCGACAGGGACCGTACGAGCAGTACTTC
TRBV7-3	TRBJ2-7	-	-	CASSSSGIGEQYF	TGTGCCAGCAGCTCGTCAGGGATTGGCGAGCAGTACTTC
TRBV24-1	TRBJ1-5	-	TRBD1	CATSDLQPQGPQPQHF	TGTGCCACCAGTGATTTGCAACCACAGGGGCCTCAGCCCCAGCATTTT
TRBV7-2	TRBJ2-7	-	TRBD2	CASSPRTSGGAHYEQYF	TGTGCCAGCAGCCCCAGGACTAGCGGGGGAGCTCATTACGAGCAGTACTTC
TRBV21-1	TRBJ1-5	few	-	CASSKASGQGVKKPQHF	TGTGCCAGCAGCAAAGCGTCCGGACAGGGTGTTAAGAAGCCCCAGCATTTT
TRBV5-1	TRBJ2-4	-	TRBD1	CASSLGQGEGLDLAKNIQYF	TGCGCCAGCAGCTTGGGACAGGGCGAGGGCCTCGATCTAGCCAAAAACATTCAGTACTTC
TRBV2	TRBJ2-3	once	-	CATSLGGLSTDTQYF	TGTGCCACCTCCCTCGGGGGACTCTCCACAGATACGCAGTATTTT
TRBV19	TRBJ1-5	-	TRBD1	CASTRGNSHQPQHF	TGTGCCAGTACCAGGGGGAACAGTCATCAGCCCCAGCATTTT
TRBV7-9	TRBJ1-1	-	-	CASSRGEDTEAFF	TGTGCCAGCAGCCGGGGAGAAGATACTGAAGCTTTCTTT
TRBV28	TRBJ2-2	-	-	CASSFSSTGELFF	TGTGCCAGCAGTTTCTCCTCCACCGGGGAGCTGTTTTTT
TRBV6-5	TRBJ2-7	-	TRBD1	CASPPGQVLREQYF	TGTGCCAGTCCTCCGGGACAGGTCCTTAGGGAGCAGTACTTC
TRBV5-1	TRBJ2-3	-	-	CASSLAGLAEGTQYF	TGCGCCAGCAGCTTGGCCGGGCTAGCTGAGGGTACGCAGTATTTT
TRBV11-3	TRBJ2-7	-	TRBD1	CASSLGQGREQYF	TGTGCCAGCAGCTTGGGACAGGGCAGGGAGCAGTACTTC
TRBV10-3	TRBJ1-2	-	-	CAISEGSQRGGGYTF	TGTGCCATCAGTGAGGGGTCGCAGAGAGGGGGTGGCTACACCTTC